The sequence of this TCR beta chain was determined in a study of cytomegalovirus exposure and HLA in healthy donors. Points from the study as a whole: According to an earlier analysis, most TCR beta V segments yielded productive rearrangements about 87% or about 30% of the time.

Trimming removed 5 bases at V and 7 bases at J, with 9 bases between. Per the germline V gene, CDR1 is SGHVS and CDR2 is FQNEAQ. This CDR3 is 12 amino acids long. The PCR had 60 Vbeta and 13 Jbeta primers. Clones were sequenced by immunoSEQ multiplex PCR, and TCRdb holds only the in-frame ones, with some missing. Recorded here are around 97,000 clones; the top ten clones represent roughly 3.5%. As concerns this clone: Its antigen is not identified.

This chain uses TRBV7-8 with TRBJ2-1; D uncertain. The sequenced sample consisted of PBMCs. The source is a man in his forties or fifties in good health and CMV-seronegative. CDR3 coding DNA: TGTGCCAGCAGCCCGTTGGCAAATGAGCAGTTCTTC. Amino acid sequence: CASSPLANEQFF. The whole variable domain, remainder taken from reference TRBV7-8 and TRBJ2-1, is GAGVSQSPRYKVAKRGQDVALRCDPISGHVSLFWYQQALGQGPEFLTYFQNEAQLDKSGLPSDRFFAERPEGSVSTLKIQRTQQEDSAVYLCASSPLANEQFFGPGTRLTVL.